The 21 T cell receptor beta chains presented below share a single source sample, sequenced in a study of cytomegalovirus exposure and HLA in healthy donors. TCRdb's table, derived via immunoSEQ multiplex PCR, lists solely in-frame clones and lacks some. The sample holds about 280,000 clones, roughly 90% seen once. The sequenced sample consisted of PBMCs. The origin of the receptors is a woman younger than 30 in good health and CMV-seronegative.

The gene calls are TRBV19 and TRBJ2-7, with 11 bases that match TRBD2. With V trimmed by 5 bases and J by 4 bases, 10 bases remained unmatched. The CDR3 runs 16 residues. Germline V lookup: CDR1 LNHDA, CDR2 SQIVND (reference sequence). CDR3 amino acids: CASSPAMTSGIYEQYF. Written as DNA, the CDR3 is TGTGCCAGTAGTCCTGCAATGACTAGCGGGATTTACGAGCAGTACTTC.

J is TRBJ2-7 and V is TRBV27, with TRBD2 matching over 9 bases. The CDR3 covers 14 residues. Unmatched junction bases numbered 4, after V lost 6 bases and J lost 1 base. Germline V gives CDR1 MNHEY, CDR2 SMNVEV (reference sequence). The CDR3 loop reads CASRPGLASYEQYF. The CDR3 DNA is TGTGCCAGCAGACCGGGACTAGCATCCTACGAGCAGTACTTC.

The rearrangement links TRBV19 to TRBJ2-3; 7 nucleotides match TRBD1. The CDR3 consists of 15 residues. V trimming: 6 bases; J trimming: 4 bases; junction bases outside the gene matches: 10. Per the germline V gene, CDR1 is LNHDA and CDR2 is SQIVND (reference sequence). CDR3 region: CASRRQGLSPDTQYF. CDR3 in DNA: TGTGCCAGTAGAAGACAGGGTCTTTCACCAGATACGCAGTATTTT.

The V gene is TRBV5-8, the J gene TRBJ2-7; D gene uncertain. This CDR3 contains 13 residues. The germline V and J ends were trimmed by 4 bases and 3 bases, with 11 bases remaining between them. CDR1 is SGHTS and CDR2 is YDEGEE in the germline V gene. DNA of the CDR3: TGTGCCAGCAGCGGAAGTAGAGGCTACGAGCAGTACTTC. Translation gives CASSGSRGYEQYF.

Turning to this clone: The sample holds other DNA sequences that translate to the same CDR3. The chain links TRBV27 to TRBJ2-7; D is undetermined. The CDR3 contains 13 residues. Trimming removed 0 bases from V and 0 bases from J, with 3 bases in between. In germline, CDR1 is MNHEY, CDR2 SMNVEV (reference sequence). The CDR3 loop reads CASSLSASYEQYF. The CDR3 bases are TGTGCCAGCAGTTTATCAGCCTCCTACGAGCAGTACTTC.

The chain has TRBV6-5 and TRBJ2-7, with 7 positions matching TRBD1. Germline CDR1 is MNHEY and CDR2 is SVGAGI. The CDR3 is 14 amino acids. Trimming removed 2 bases from V and 0 bases from J; junction bases left unmatched: 1. In DNA form, the CDR3 reads TGTGCCAGCAGTTACCGGGACAGCTCCTACGAGCAGTACTTC. Protein: CASSYRDSSYEQYF.

The chain is built from TRBV6-1 and TRBJ2-3; 9 nucleotides agree with TRBD1. Germline values: CDR1 MNHNS, CDR2 SASEGT. Trimming cost V 2 bases and J 2 bases; bases outside gene matches: 2. The CDR3 has 15 residues. The CDR3 region has the DNA TGTGCCAGCAGTGAACGGGACAGGGACACAGATACGCAGTATTTT. This translates into CASSERDRDTDTQYF.

This chain uses TRBV2 with TRBJ2-3, with 9 bases matching TRBD1. V shed 7 bases, J shed 3 bases, and the junction held 5 bases outside the gene matches. Germline V gene sequence: CDR1 SNHLY, CDR2 FYNNEI. The CDR3 is made up of 14 amino acids. DNA for the CDR3: TGTGCCAGCAATCCCGACAGGGGGACAGATACGCAGTATTTT. Residues: CASNPDRGTDTQYF.

The CDR3 region is CATSRDGSGTYNEQFF. The CDR3 DNA sequence: TGTGCCACCAGCAGAGATGGTTCGGGGACCTACAATGAGCAGTTCTTC. The chain recombines TRBV15 with TRBJ2-1, with TRBD2 as a possible D gene (5 bases). Germline V gene sequence: CDR1 LNHNV, CDR2 YYDKDF (reference sequence). CDR3 length equals 16 residues. Deletions cut 0 bases from V and 2 bases from J, with 11 bases between. Filled out from reference TRBV15 and TRBJ2-1, the complete variable domain reads DAMVIQNPRYQVTQFGKPVTLSCSQTLNHNVMYWYQQKSSQAPKLLFHYYDKDFNNEADTPDNFQSRRPNTSFCFLDIRSPGLGDTAMYLCATSRDGSGTYNEQFFGPGTRLTVL.

The chain links TRBV4-2 to TRBJ2-7, with TRBD2 matching 7 bases. The CDR3 contains 16 residues. The ends lost 0 bases at V and 3 bases at J; junction bases unmatched: 8. The germline V gene encodes CDR1 LGHNA and CDR2 YNFKEQ. CDR3 DNA: TGTGCCAGCAGCCAAGATTTGGGCAGGGAGGGCTACGAGCAGTACTTC. This gives the protein CASSQDLGREGYEQYF.

The CDR3 spells CASNPTPRRSGYEQYF. For the CDR3, the DNA is TGTGCCAGCAACCCGACCCCCCGCCGGTCGGGGTACGAGCAGTACTTC. The rearrangement joins TRBV7-2 to TRBJ2-7; perhaps TRBD2 as D (5 bases). From germline, CDR1 is SGHTA and CDR2 FQGNSA. CDR3 size: 16 residues. Between the trimmed V and J ends, which lost 7 bases and 4 bases, there was a span of 23 bases.

Details on this clone: Within the sample, other DNA sequences also encode this same CDR3. The genes are TRBV27 and TRBJ2-7, with TRBD1 as a possible D gene (5 bases). CDR1 MNHEY and CDR2 SMNVEV come from the germline V gene (reference sequence). CDR3 length: 13 residues. Trimming left V 3 bases short and J 2 bases short, with 8 bases between. DNA for the CDR3: TGTGCCAGCAGTTTGACAGCGACCTACGAGCAGTACTTC. It is translated as CASSLTATYEQYF.

The genes are TRBV9 and TRBJ2-3; the match to TRBD1 covers 9 bases. Germline CDR1 is SGDLS and CDR2 is YYNGEE. J lost 5 bases, V lost 3 bases, and 1 base had no gene match. The CDR3 loop spans 13 amino acids. CDR3 residues: CASSETGGDTQYF. Here the CDR3 DNA reads TGTGCCAGCAGCGAGACAGGGGGAGATACGCAGTATTTT.

The rearrangement uses TRBV9 and TRBJ2-1; TRBD1 agrees at 7 bases. CDR3 length equals 15 residues. After removal of 0 bases from V and 4 bases from J, the junction contained 4 bases not matched to a gene. From germline, CDR1 is SGDLS and CDR2 YYNGEE. CDR3 loop: CASSVEGQPYNEQFF. DNA of the CDR3: TGTGCCAGCAGCGTAGAGGGACAGCCGTACAATGAGCAGTTCTTC.

The chain combines TRBV29-1 with TRBJ2-7; 10 nucleotides agree with TRBD1. Per germline, CDR1 SQVTM and CDR2 ANQGSEA. This CDR3 region has 15 residues. V gave up 4 bases and J gave up 2 bases; unmatched junction bases: 8. In DNA form, the CDR3 reads TGCAGCGTTGTTTCGGGACAGGGGAGTCCCTACGAGCAGTACTTC. Amino acid sequence: CSVVSGQGSPYEQYF.

The chain has TRBV29-1 and TRBJ2-1, with TRBD2 matching over 9 bases. With V trimmed by 1 base and J by 3 bases, 4 bases remained unmatched. Germline V gene lookup returns CDR1 SQVTM and CDR2 ANQGSEA. The CDR3 covers 15 residues. The CDR3 DNA is TGCAGCGTTGAAGGCCTAGCGGGGAACTACAATGAGCAGTTCTTC. It translates to CSVEGLAGNYNEQFF.

The chain has TRBV27 and TRBJ2-5, with a tentative D call TRBD2 (6 bases). The germline gives CDR1 MNHEY, CDR2 SMNVEV (reference sequence). Between the trimmed V and J ends, which lost 5 bases and 5 bases, there was a span of 9 bases. The CDR3 contains 12 residues. The CDR3 bases are TGTGCCAGCAGTGGGGGAGGCGAGACCCAGTACTTC. Its protein is CASSGGGETQYF.

The gene calls are TRBV5-4 and TRBJ2-3; D is possibly TRBD2 (6 bases). From germline, CDR1 is SGHNT and CDR2 YYREEE (reference sequence). The CDR3 totals 15 residues. Trimming took 4 bases from V and 6 from J, leaving 18 bases between them. Here the CDR3 DNA reads TGTGCCAGCAGCAATCATGGGGGGAGTGACGATACGCAGTATTTT. It codes for CASSNHGGSDDTQYF.

V is TRBV28 and J is TRBJ2-7; TRBD1 agrees at 7 bases. The germline CDR1 and CDR2 sequences are MDHEN and SYDVKM. The V and J ends lost 6 bases and 6 bases, in that order; junction bases with no gene match: 8. The CDR3 contains 13 residues. CDR3 DNA: TGTGCCAGCAGCCCCGGGACAGCATTCGAGCAGTACTTC. It encodes CASSPGTAFEQYF.

The V and J genes are TRBV28 and TRBJ2-1; possible D gene TRBD2, 5 bases. Germline CDR1 MDHEN, CDR2 SYDVKM. CDR3 size: 14 residues. V shed 3 bases and J shed 9 bases, with 15 bases lying between them. For the CDR3, the DNA is TGTGCCAGCAGTTTTAGCTCCGTTCGGGGTGAGCAGTTCTTC. Its translation is CASSFSSVRGEQFF.

The chain recombines TRBV19 with TRBJ2-1; TRBD2 agrees at 10 bases. The CDR3 runs to 15 residues. Unmatched junction bases numbered 7, after V lost 7 bases and J lost 4 bases. The V gene's germline CDR1 is LNHDA and CDR2 SQIVND (reference sequence). CDR3 sequence (DNA): TGTGCCAGTAAGCCTCTAGCGGGAGTGTACAATGAGCAGTTCTTC. Its protein is CASKPLAGVYNEQFF.